This TCR beta chain was recorded in a study of beta chain features in type 1 diabetes. On the study more broadly: Taken together, all samples contributed 107,917,701 examined sorted cells. The study, taken as a whole, reports: It was among patients, rather than healthy donors, that naive, central memory and Treg TCRB repertoires appeared more similar. The study found moderately but significantly shorter TCRB CDR3s in all four CD4+ subsets of Type 1 diabetes patients.

Heparinised blood was drawn once per donor, averaging around 120 mL. CD4+ naive, central memory, regulatory and stem cell-like memory cells were sorted via CD45RO/CCR7/CD25/CD127/CD95/CD27. Expressed TCRB transcripts got sequenced, as all isolated RNA was reverse transcribed. Here immunoSEQ multiplex PCR was the method, and the copy in TCRdb shows in-frame clones only, minus some. Of about 160,000 clones listed, 6% to 9% were seen once; the top ten hold under 0.6%. The CDR3 totals 14 residues. Trimming removed 7 bases from V and 5 bases from J, with 16 bases in between. Germline values: CDR1 SGHNT, CDR2 YYREEE (reference sequence). A note on this clone: The target antigen is unknown.

This TCR derives from a man aged 18 to 35 with type 1 diabetes. The chain employs TRBV5-4 and TRBJ2-1, with D perhaps TRBD1 (6 bases). The specimen was central memory CD4+ T cells from blood. CDR3 bases: TGTGCCAGCCAAACAGGGTTAGGGAACAATGAGCAGTTCTTC. Amino acid sequence: CASQTGLGNNEQFF.